This T cell receptor beta chain was profiled in a study of response to subunit inactivated influenza vaccine. The V end was cut by 4 bases, the J end by 3 bases, with 5 bases between. The CDR3 length is 12 residues. This clonotype appeared many times. Its antigen is as yet unknown. Whole-study results and caveats: Authors proposed each seasonal influenza vaccination draws in few new T cells.

TCRdb ran MiXCR on the RT-PCR reads and lists one entry per CDR3 protein. The table has fewer than 700,000 distinct CDR3 sequences, approximately 13% seen once; the top ten hold less than 15%. The J gene is TRBJ2-3, the V gene TRBV12-3 or TRBV12-4; unclear D gene. The receptor was derived from a man between 50 and 59 years old who received an inactivated influenza vaccine. This specimen was PBMCs from blood, taken 40 to 50 days after vaccination. CDR3 coding DNA: TGTGCCAGCAGTTCTGAAACAGATACGCAGTATTTT. Translation gives CASSSETDTQYF.